A single sample is the source of the 10 T cell receptor beta chains below, sequenced in a study of blood T cell repertoires in COVID-19. Generated by immunoSEQ multiplex PCR, the TCRdb table keeps only in-frame clones and is missing some. The sample contains about 270,000 clones, 88% of which appear only once. The source material was PBMCs or T cells enriched from blood (not recorded which). The receptor set was obtained from a woman aged 60-75 years in a cohort exposed to, infected with or recovered from COVID-19 (not recorded which).

This chain connects TRBV14 to TRBJ1-4, with 9 nucleotides matching TRBD1. The CDR3 is 16 residues long. Germline lookup yields CDR1 SGHDN and CDR2 FVKESK. V was pared by 2 bases and J by 5 bases, with 6 bases of the junction left unmatched. CDR3 residues: CASSQRTGANNEKLFF. The CDR3 region has the DNA TGTGCCAGCAGCCAAAGGACAGGGGCCAACAATGAAAAACTGTTTTTT.

Notes on this clone: At one end, the junction sequence differs from germline, possibly due to a read error. The chain employs TRBV28 and TRBJ2-3; 12 bases agree with TRBD2. This CDR3 spans 15 amino acids. Germline CDR1 MDHEN, CDR2 SYDVKM. CDR3 in DNA: TGTGCCAGCGGTTTGCCGACTAGCGGGAGAGATACGCAGTATTTT. Translation: CASGLPTSGRDTQYF.

The table lists this clone with a count of one. The V gene is TRBV27, the J gene TRBJ2-1; D is ambiguous. The V gene's germline CDR1 is MNHEY and CDR2 SMNVEV (reference sequence). Trimming removed 5 bases from V and 9 bases from J, with 14 bases in between. This CDR3 region has 13 residues. CDR3 bases: TGTGCCAGCAGTCCCTTCACAGCCGGTGAGCAGTTCTTC. It codes for CASSPFTAGEQFF.

The J gene is TRBJ2-3, the V gene TRBV7-3, with a tentative D call TRBD1 (5 bases). The CDR3 consists of 14 residues. The V end lost 5 bases, the J end lost 4 bases, and 13 bases lay between the germline ends. CDR1 and CDR2 from the germline V gene are SGHTA and FQGTGA. CDR3 loop: CASSNQGSADTQYF. The DNA for the CDR3 is TGTGCCAGCAGCAACCAGGGTTCCGCAGATACGCAGTATTTT.

The chain recombines TRBV5-8 with TRBJ2-4; TRBD2 matches 7 bases. With V trimmed by 2 bases and J by 0 bases, 5 bases remained unmatched. Germline V lookup: CDR1 SGHTS, CDR2 YDEGEE. The CDR3 loop spans 16 amino acids. CDR3: CASSFWGEGAKNIQYF. The CDR3 nucleotides read TGTGCCAGCAGCTTCTGGGGGGAGGGAGCCAAAAACATTCAGTACTTC.

The gene calls are TRBV29-1 and TRBJ2-1; 12 bases fit TRBD2. After removal of 7 bases from V and 8 bases from J, the junction contained 9 bases not matched to a gene. The CDR3 is 14 residues long. Germline lookup yields CDR1 SQVTM and CDR2 ANQGSEA. The CDR3 DNA reads as TGCAGCGGCAGGGGACTAGCGGGCGTCGATGAGCAGTTCTTC. This codes for CSGRGLAGVDEQFF.

The chain is built from TRBV24-1 and TRBJ1-5; D is possibly TRBD1 (5 bases). Germline V gene sequence: CDR1 KGHDR, CDR2 SFDVKD. This CDR3 has 18 residues. Trimming shortened V by 4 bases and J by 6 bases, and 24 bases separated the two germline ends. CDR3 protein: CATSDSYLAGTLGQPQHF. The CDR3 region has the DNA TGTGCCACCAGTGACTCTTACCTGGCAGGGACTTTGGGTCAGCCCCAGCATTTT.

Only one count was recorded for this clone. The chain joins TRBV30 to TRBJ2-5; D is unresolved. Per germline, CDR1 GTSNPN and CDR2 SVGIG (reference sequence). The CDR3 has 11 amino acids. V was cut by 3 bases and J by 3 bases, with 5 bases left in between. CDR3 DNA sequence: TGTGCCTGGAGCCCAGAAGAGACCCAGTACTTC. It translates to CAWSPEETQYF.

Worth noting for this clone: The sample holds other DNA sequences that translate to the same CDR3. The chain employs TRBV27 and TRBJ2-5, with TRBD1 as a possible D gene (5 bases). Germline CDR1 and CDR2: MNHEY and SMNVEV (reference sequence). The V end was cut by 3 bases, the J end by 5 bases, with 10 bases between. The CDR3 covers 13 residues. The CDR3 loop is CASSFQGRETQYF. The CDR3 DNA sequence: TGTGCCAGCAGTTTTCAGGGTAGGGAGACCCAGTACTTC.

The chain is built from TRBV7-3 and TRBJ2-1, with D possibly matching TRBD2 (5 bases). CDR3 length: 14 amino acids. Between the trimmed V and J ends, which lost 5 bases and 6 bases, there was a span of 14 bases. Per the germline V gene, CDR1 is SGHTA and CDR2 is FQGTGA. The CDR3 loop reads CASSPPGRGNEQFF. CDR3 nucleotides: TGTGCCAGCAGCCCCCCCGGCCGGGGCAATGAGCAGTTCTTC.